The TCR beta chain described here comes from a study of T cell responses to AZD1222 COVID-19 vaccine. On the study more broadly: Second-dose groups at about 4 or about 12 weeks were pooled. Whole-study results and caveats: No repertoire was sampled before or during the peak T cell response, only after it. Donors in the cohort were predominantly white British and more often female, and clonal diversity was possibly underestimated.

This clone was found a few times. The antigen is undetermined. Produced via immunoSEQ multiplex PCR; TCRdb's table is partial and in-frame only. The table lists more than 85,000 clones, 85% to 95% of them singletons. This CDR3 comprises 14 residues. CDR1 and CDR2 from the germline V gene are SEHNR and FQNEAQ (reference sequence). Trimming took 5 bases from V and 7 from J, leaving 12 bases between them. This chain connects TRBV7-9 to TRBJ1-6; weak D call: TRBD1 (6 bases). Sequenced material: peripheral blood, taken on day 0 of AZD1222 vaccination. The receptor comes from an adult in good health. CDR3 sequence (DNA): TGTGCCAGCAGCCAACAGGGCTACAATTCACCCCTCCACTTT. It is translated as CASSQQGYNSPLHF.